This entry describes one T cell receptor beta chain. Its matching antigen is unknown. The record originates from a study of cytomegalovirus exposure and HLA in healthy donors. The PCR employed 60 Vbeta primers together with 13 Jbeta primers. Clones were read by immunoSEQ multiplex PCR, and TCRdb kept only the in-frame ones, dropping some. The data hold roughly 120,000 clones, with roughly three quarters observed a single time. The length of the CDR3 is 14 residues. V shed 6 bases and J 4 bases; nucleotides not matched to a gene: 4. Germline V gene data show CDR1 as SGHRS and CDR2 as YFSETQ. Whole-study results and caveats: Later analysis identified several of the most significant clusters that appeared linked to common viral pathogens. The study flagged around 150 TCR beta chains as cytomegalovirus-associated. In a later analysis, productive TCRs from donors in an Asian-associated ancestry cluster reportedly carried fewer N-insertions than the cohort mean.

What was sequenced was PBMCs. The chain carries TRBV5-1 and TRBJ1-1; 12 nucleotides agree with TRBD1. The source is a woman aged 50 to 60 in good health and CMV-seropositive. The CDR3 coding sequence is TGCGCCAGCACCGGGACAGGGGGCTCCACTGAAGCTTTCTTT. It yields the protein CASTGTGGSTEAFF. The entire variable domain, with the rest obtained from reference TRBV5-1 and TRBJ1-1, is as follows: KAGVTQTPRYLIKTRGQQVTLSCSPISGHRSVSWYQQTPGQGLQFLFEYFSETQRNKGNFPGRFSGRQFSNSRSEMNVSTLELGDSALYLCASTGTGGSTEAFFGQGTRLTVV.